A selection of T cell receptor beta chains follows, all from one sample in a study of cytomegalovirus exposure and HLA in healthy donors. Profiling relied on immunoSEQ multiplex PCR, and the TCRdb table lists in-frame clones only, not all of them. The data show approximately 130,000 clones, approximately 80% seen once. The sequenced sample was PBMCs. These receptors originate from a man aged 18 to 29 in good health and CMV-seropositive. CDR3s include the opening cysteine and the closing phenylalanine or tryptophan. D genes are given only for firm matches. Rows may omit the clone size; those that give it use once, few, many or a size class.

>TRBJ1-1|once|-|TRBV27
TGTGCCAGCAGTTTGGGGCGGCTCACTGAAGCTTTCTTT
CASSLGRLTEAFF
>TRBJ1-2|-|-|TRBV5-6
TGTGCCAGCAGCTTGTTAAATTCTAACTATGGCTACACCTTC
CASSLLNSNYGYTF
>TRBJ2-6|-|-|TRBV13
TGTGCCAGCAGCCCCTCATTCAGCTCTGGGGCCAACGGCCTGACTTTC
CASSPSFSSGANGLTF
>TRBJ1-3|-|-|TRBV7-6
TGTGCCAGCAGCTTAGGACAGGTCCGCTCTGGAAACACCATATATTTT
CASSLGQVRSGNTIYF
>TRBJ2-1|-|TRBD1|TRBV12-5
TGTGCTAGTGGTTGGGGCGGGACAGGGACGGTAAATGAGCAGTTCTTC
CASGWGGTGTVNEQFF
>TRBJ1-3|-|-|TRBV28
TGTGCCAGCAGTTTATCCAGGATGCGAGGAAACACCATATATTTT
CASSLSRMRGNTIYF
>TRBJ2-1|-|-|TRBV7-2
TGTGCCAGCAGCTTTGAGTTTCGGGTGAGCTCCTACAATGAGCAGTTCTTC
CASSFEFRVSSYNEQFF
>TRBJ2-1|-|TRBD2|TRBV18
TGTGCCAGCTCACCATATGATACCTTAGCGGGAGGGCCCAATGAGCAGTTCTTC
CASSPYDTLAGGPNEQFF
>TRBJ2-3|-|-|TRBV5-1
TGCGCCAGCAGCTTGTTAGGAGGGGGGGCCGCAGATACGCAGTATTTT
CASSLLGGGAADTQYF
>TRBJ2-7|-|-|TRBV13
TGTGCCAGCAGCCCTAGACGGGGAAACTCCTACGAGCAGTACTTC
CASSPRRGNSYEQYF
>TRBJ1-2|-|TRBD1|TRBV4-1
TGCGCCAGCAGTTTTGGGACAGAGGATTACAAGGGACTCGGCTACACCTTC
CASSFGTEDYKGLGYTF
>TRBJ1-5|-|-|TRBV28
TGTGCCAGCAGTTTTAGCTTTAGCAATCAGCCCCAGCATTTT
CASSFSFSNQPQHF
>TRBJ1-5|-|-|TRBV19
TGTGCCAGTAGTATTAGGCAGGGAAGCAATCAGCCCCAGCATTTT
CASSIRQGSNQPQHF
>TRBJ1-1|-|-|TRBV28
TGTGCCAGCAGCTACGGACAGATGAACACTGAAGCTTTCTTT
CASSYGQMNTEAFF